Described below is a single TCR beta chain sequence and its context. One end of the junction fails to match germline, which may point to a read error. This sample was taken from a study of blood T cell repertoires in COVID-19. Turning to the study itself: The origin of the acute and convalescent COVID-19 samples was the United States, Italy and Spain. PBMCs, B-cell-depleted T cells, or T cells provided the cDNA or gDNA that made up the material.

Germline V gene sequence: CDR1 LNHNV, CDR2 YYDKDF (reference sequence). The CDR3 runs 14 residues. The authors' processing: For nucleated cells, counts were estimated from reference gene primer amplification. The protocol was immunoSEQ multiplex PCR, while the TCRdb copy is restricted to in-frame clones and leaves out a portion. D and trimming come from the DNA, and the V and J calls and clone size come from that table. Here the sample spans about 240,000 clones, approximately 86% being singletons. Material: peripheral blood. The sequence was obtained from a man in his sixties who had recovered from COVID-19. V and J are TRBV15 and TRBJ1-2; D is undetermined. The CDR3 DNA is TGTGCCACCAGCAGAGATCCCGAGCACTATGGCTGCACCTTC. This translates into CATSRDPEHYGCTF.